Each of the 21 T cell receptor beta chains below was sequenced from the same sample in a study of cytomegalovirus exposure and HLA in healthy donors. The PCR was carried out with 60 Vbeta primers and 13 Jbeta primers. The protocol was immunoSEQ multiplex PCR, while the TCRdb copy is restricted to in-frame clones and leaves out a portion. The table has 110,000 or so clones, 70% to 85% seen once. The sample taken for sequencing was PBMCs. The receptors derive from a woman in her fifties or sixties in good health and CMV-seropositive.

This sequence joins TRBV11-2 and TRBJ2-1; the match to TRBD2 covers 11 bases. V lost 0 bases, J lost 9 bases, and 13 bases stayed unmatched. The CDR3 extends over 18 amino acids. Germline values: CDR1 SGHAT, CDR2 FQNNGV. The CDR3: CASSLDALGLAAGAEQFF. DNA for the CDR3: TGTGCCAGCAGCTTAGACGCCCTGGGACTAGCGGCGGGGGCTGAGCAGTTCTTC.

The rearrangement joins TRBV5-8 to TRBJ2-3; 8 positions agree with TRBD1. CDR3 length equals 16 residues. The V gene end was trimmed by 5 bases and the J gene end by 4 bases; junction bases not matched to a gene: 12. Germline V CDR1 and CDR2: SGHTS, YDEGEE. This CDR3 is CASSRHIIQGADTQYF. As DNA, the CDR3 is TGTGCCAGCAGTCGCCATATCATACAGGGGGCAGATACGCAGTATTTT.

V gene TRBV30 combines with J gene TRBJ1-5; D may be TRBD1 (5 bases). V was shortened by 0 bases and J by 7 bases, with 10 bases between the two germline ends. The CDR3 extends over 13 amino acids. Germline V lookup: CDR1 GTSNPN, CDR2 SVGIG (reference sequence). The chain's CDR3 is CAWSVQGGQPQHF. CDR3 bases: TGTGCCTGGAGTGTCCAGGGTGGACAGCCCCAGCATTTT.

This clone was counted once. The V gene is TRBV5-1, the J gene TRBJ2-3; 8 nucleotides align to TRBD2. The ends lost 3 bases at V and 2 bases at J; junction bases unmatched: 5. The CDR3 has 15 amino acids. Germline V gene data show CDR1 as SGHRS and CDR2 as YFSETQ. CDR3 sequence (DNA): TGCGCCAGCAGCTATAGCGGGGTCGACACAGATACGCAGTATTTT. As protein: CASSYSGVDTDTQYF.

The V call is TRBV4-1, the J call TRBJ2-1; 8 nucleotides match TRBD2. V lost 1 base and J lost 0; bases outside the gene matches: 2. The length of the CDR3 is 16 residues. Germline-derived CDR1 and CDR2 are MGHRA and YSYEKL. CDR3 in amino acids: CASSQGLAGSYNEQFF. CDR3 bases: TGCGCCAGCAGCCAAGGGCTAGCGGGCTCCTACAATGAGCAGTTCTTC.

Only a few counts were recorded for this clone. V gene TRBV7-9 combines with J gene TRBJ1-6; D remains unclear. Per germline, CDR1 SEHNR and CDR2 FQNEAQ (reference sequence). V was trimmed by 1 base and J by 4 bases, leaving 5 bases between them. This CDR3 is 14 amino acids long. The CDR3 DNA sequence: TGTGCCAGCAGCTTAGAACAGTATAATTCACCCCTCCACTTT. Translated: CASSLEQYNSPLHF.

The V and J genes are TRBV6-5 and TRBJ2-7; no firm D call. This CDR3 is built from 14 residues. V lost 0 bases to trimming and J lost 5 bases, with 11 bases between them. CDR1 MNHEY and CDR2 SVGAGI come from the germline V gene. The CDR3: CASSYSSSGNEQYF. CDR3 nucleotide sequence: TGTGCCAGCAGTTACTCGTCGTCAGGCAACGAGCAGTACTTC.

The genes are TRBV5-1 and TRBJ1-5; TRBD1 might be the D (5 bases). The CDR3 loop spans 14 amino acids. Per germline, CDR1 SGHRS and CDR2 YFSETQ. V lost 4 bases and J 6 bases, leaving 14 bases between the germline ends. CDR3: CASSPRGEGQPQHF. In DNA form, the CDR3 reads TGCGCCAGCAGCCCGCGAGGGGAGGGTCAGCCCCAGCATTTT.

This clone has a single count. The chain combines TRBV5-4 with TRBJ2-2, with D uncertain. V lost 2 bases and J 2 bases, leaving 13 bases between the germline ends. The CDR3 sequence is 16 residues long. The germline V gene has CDR1 SGHNT and CDR2 YYREEE (reference sequence). CDR3 sequence: CASSFGRMINTGELFF. CDR3 bases: TGTGCCAGCAGCTTTGGCAGGATGATAAACACCGGGGAGCTGTTTTTT.

The V and J genes are TRBV5-4 and TRBJ1-6; D ambiguous. V was clipped by 0 bases and J by 7 bases, with 8 bases between them. Germline V gene lookup returns CDR1 SGHNT and CDR2 YYREEE (reference sequence). This CDR3 region has 14 residues. The CDR3 nucleotides read TGTGCCAGCAGCTTGGAACGAGGGAATTCACCCCTCCACTTT. It codes for CASSLERGNSPLHF.

J is TRBJ2-1 and V is TRBV5-6; 12 bases fit TRBD2. V shed 3 bases, J shed 12 bases, and the junction held 13 bases outside the gene matches. In germline, CDR1 is SGHDT, CDR2 YYEEEE. The CDR3 runs 16 residues. Written as DNA, the CDR3 is TGTGCCAGCAGCTACCTTGGACTAGCGGGGAAGGATGGGCAGTTCTTC. This codes for CASSYLGLAGKDGQFF.

This chain joins TRBV28 and TRBJ1-3, with TRBD1 identical over 10 bases. V dropped 9 bases and J dropped 2; count of bases not matched to a gene: 4. This CDR3 comprises 14 residues. CDR1 MDHEN and CDR2 SYDVKM come from the germline V gene. CDR3 loop: CARKGQGAGNTIYF. The CDR3 nucleotides read TGTGCCAGGAAAGGACAGGGGGCTGGAAACACCATATATTTT.

V and J are TRBV6-5 and TRBJ1-4; TRBD1 matches 8 bases. CDR3 length equals 15 residues. Germline V lookup: CDR1 MNHEY, CDR2 SVGAGI. The ends lost 6 bases at V and 5 bases at J; junction bases unmatched: 8. The chain's CDR3 is CASRPGQGPNEKLFF. CDR3 DNA sequence: TGTGCCAGCAGGCCCGGACAGGGCCCAAATGAAAAACTGTTTTTT.

The CDR3 DNA sequence: TGCGCCAGCAGATCCCAAGGGAGTAATGAAAAACTGTTTTTT. Translation gives CASRSQGSNEKLFF. The chain carries TRBV5-1 and TRBJ1-4; D is unclear. V lost 5 bases and J lost 4, with 12 bases in between. The CDR3 is made up of 14 amino acids. Germline-derived CDR1 and CDR2 are SGHRS and YFSETQ.

V and J are TRBV6-5 and TRBJ2-1, with 7 bases identical to TRBD2. The CDR3 totals 15 residues. Per the germline V gene, CDR1 is MNHEY and CDR2 is SVGAGI. V shed 8 bases, J shed 7 bases, and the junction held 14 bases outside the gene matches. The CDR3 coding sequence is TGTGCCAGCGGGGTAGGACTAGAAGGACTAAATGAGCAGTTCTTC. This codes for CASGVGLEGLNEQFF.

The chain couples TRBV4-2 to TRBJ2-1; 10 nucleotides align to TRBD2. Germline CDR1 LGHNA, CDR2 YNFKEQ. The length of the CDR3 is 16 residues. The V gene end was trimmed by 0 bases and the J gene end by 3 bases; junction bases not matched to a gene: 2. CDR3 loop: CASSQDLAGGYNEQFF. Written as DNA, the CDR3 is TGTGCCAGCAGCCAAGACTTAGCGGGAGGCTACAATGAGCAGTTCTTC.

The rearrangement links TRBV29-1 to TRBJ1-1; possible D gene TRBD1, 5 bases. The CDR3 loop spans 15 amino acids. Germline V lookup: CDR1 SQVTM, CDR2 ANQGSEA. Trimming removed 4 bases at V and 2 bases at J, with 17 bases between. The CDR3 DNA is TGCAGCGTTGTCGGAGGGGCGCGCGGAAACACTGAAGCTTTCTTT. It is translated as CSVVGGARGNTEAFF.

This clone turned up a few times. The V and J genes are TRBV18 and TRBJ1-2, with TRBD1 matching over 8 bases. Germline V gene data show CDR1 as KGHSH and CDR2 as LQKENI. This CDR3 contains 13 residues. Unmatched junction bases numbered 7, after V lost 5 bases and J lost 8 bases. Written as DNA, the CDR3 is TGTGCCAGCTCATCGAGGACAGGGCCAGGCTACACCTTC. Translated: CASSSRTGPGYTF.

V and J are TRBV4-1 and TRBJ2-5; TRBD2 might be the D (5 bases). Germline loops: CDR1 MGHRA, CDR2 YSYEKL. V was trimmed by 0 bases and J by 5 bases, leaving 10 bases between them. This CDR3 has 14 amino acids. The CDR3 nucleotides read TGCGCCAGCAGCCAAGATAGCGTTGCGGAGACCCAGTACTTC. As protein: CASSQDSVAETQYF.

This sequence joins TRBV4-2 and TRBJ1-1, with 9 nucleotides matching TRBD1. The CDR3 spans 16 residues. Germline loops: CDR1 LGHNA, CDR2 YNFKEQ. V trimming: 4 bases; J trimming: 4 bases; junction bases outside the gene matches: 10. The CDR3 DNA is TGTGCCAGCAGCCTTAGGACCGGGACAGGGACCACTGAAGCTTTCTTT. It codes for CASSLRTGTGTTEAFF.

The chain combines TRBV2 with TRBJ2-7; 8 bases are a match to TRBD1. The junction had 14 bases not matched to a gene; V was cut back by 8 bases and J by 8 bases. CDR1 is SNHLY, CDR2 FYNNEI, per germline. This CDR3 comprises 14 residues. The CDR3 reads CASSRTGLVDQQYF. In DNA, the CDR3 is TGTGCCAGCTCGAGGACAGGGTTAGTCGATCAGCAGTACTTC.